This record concerns one TCR beta chain sequence. Its antigen remains unidentified. PCR involved 60 Vbeta and 13 Jbeta primers. This table comes from immunoSEQ multiplex PCR, and its TCRdb copy is limited to in-frame clones, with some not included. There are about 140,000 clones in the sample; 76% occur only once, and 3.1% lies in the top ten. The V and J ends lost 6 bases and 3 bases, in that order; junction bases with no gene match: 7. CDR1 SNHLY and CDR2 FYNNEI come from the germline V gene. The CDR3 is 14 residues long. The sample comes from a study of cytomegalovirus exposure and HLA in healthy donors. Regarding the study as a whole: Sequencing artifact likely explains a cluster of highly shared sequence variants.

The receptor comes from a male donor in good health and CMV-seronegative. Sample: PBMCs. The rearrangement uses TRBV2 and TRBJ1-1, with 7 bases aligning to TRBD1. CDR3 protein: CASSYRGLDTEAFF. The CDR3 bases are TGTGCCAGCAGCTACAGGGGCCTGGACACTGAAGCTTTCTTT.